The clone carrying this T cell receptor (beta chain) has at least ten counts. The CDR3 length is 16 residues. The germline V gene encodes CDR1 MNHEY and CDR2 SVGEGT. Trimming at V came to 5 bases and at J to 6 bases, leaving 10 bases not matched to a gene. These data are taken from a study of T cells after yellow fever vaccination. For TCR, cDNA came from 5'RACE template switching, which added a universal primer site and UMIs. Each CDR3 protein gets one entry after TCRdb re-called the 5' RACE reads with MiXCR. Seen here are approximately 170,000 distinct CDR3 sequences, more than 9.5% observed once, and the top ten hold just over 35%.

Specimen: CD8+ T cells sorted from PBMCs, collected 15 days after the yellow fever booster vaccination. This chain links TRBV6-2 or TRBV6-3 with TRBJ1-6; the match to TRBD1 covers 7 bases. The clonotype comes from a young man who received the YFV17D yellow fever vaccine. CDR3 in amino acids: CASSTPGQVGNSPLHF. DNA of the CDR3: TGTGCCAGCAGTACGCCCGGACAGGTCGGTAATTCACCCCTCCACTTT.